The 27 T cell receptor beta chains given below trace back to one sample, sequenced in a study of OX40 agonist ivuxolimab in advanced cancers. Sequencing was performed with immunoSEQ multiplex PCR; in TCRdb, only in-frame clones are kept and a portion is missing. This table has about 64,000 clones, around 93% appearing once. The specimen comprised CD4+ or CD8+ T cells sorted from blood, sampled in a trial of the OX40 agonist ivuxolimab. These receptors were obtained from an adult with an advanced solid tumor such as melanoma, head and neck, liver or kidney cancer.

This clone was found once. The chain joins TRBV29-1 to TRBJ2-2, with TRBD2 matching over 10 bases. Trimming cost V 5 bases and J 4 bases; bases outside gene matches: 1. Per germline, CDR1 SQVTM and CDR2 ANQGSEA. The CDR3 sequence is 13 residues long. CDR3 bases: TGCAGCGTTCTAGCGGGAGCCACCGGGGAGCTGTTTTTT. Amino acids: CSVLAGATGELFF.

This clone was recorded once. The chain links TRBV7-8 to TRBJ2-7, with D tentatively TRBD1 (5 bases). The V gene's germline CDR1 is SGHVS and CDR2 FQNEAQ. V lost 1 base and J 1 base, leaving 8 bases between the germline ends. CDR3 length: 14 amino acids. CDR3 in amino acids: CASSLGTLSYEQYF. The CDR3 bases are TGTGCCAGCAGCTTAGGGACACTTTCCTACGAGCAGTACTTC. Full variable domain (rest looked up from reference TRBV7-8 and TRBJ2-7): GAGVSQSPRYKVAKRGQDVALRCDPISGHVSLFWYQQALGQGPEFLTYFQNEAQLDKSGLPSDRFFAERPEGSVSTLKIQRTQQEDSAVYLCASSLGTLSYEQYFGPGTRLTVT.

The V gene is TRBV16, the J gene TRBJ2-1; D unresolved. Germline V gives CDR1 KGHSY, CDR2 FQNENV. V gave up 0 bases and J gave up 9 bases, with 6 bases separating them. CDR3 size: 12 residues. CDR3 in amino acids: CASSQSLLEQFF. CDR3 DNA sequence: TGTGCCAGCAGCCAATCCCTCCTTGAGCAGTTCTTC.

The chain links TRBV10-3 to TRBJ1-1; D is possibly TRBD1 (6 bases). CDR1 is ENHRY, CDR2 SYGVKD, per germline. The CDR3 spans 12 residues. V was clipped by 8 bases and J by 5 bases, with 12 bases between them. The CDR3 sequence: CAILGGGTEAFF. Written as DNA, the CDR3 is TGTGCCATCCTAGGGGGGGGGACTGAAGCTTTCTTT.

This clone was observed a single time. V and J are TRBV7-9 and TRBJ2-2, with D unclear. V was cut by 5 bases and J by 2 bases, with 9 bases left in between. CDR3 length equals 14 residues. In germline, CDR1 is SEHNR, CDR2 FQNEAQ (reference sequence). The CDR3 sequence: CASSRSENTGELFF. In nucleotides, the CDR3 is TGTGCCAGCAGCCGATCTGAAAACACCGGGGAGCTGTTTTTT.

V usage is TRBV6-1 and J usage is TRBJ1-3, with TRBD1 as a possible D gene (5 bases). Per germline, CDR1 MNHNS and CDR2 SASEGT. V lost 8 bases, J lost 0 bases, and 11 bases lay in between. This CDR3 has 14 amino acids. The CDR3 reads CASSRAFSGNTIYF. As DNA, the CDR3 is TGTGCCAGCTCCAGGGCATTCTCTGGAAACACCATATATTTT.

This sequence joins TRBV27 and TRBJ2-6; the D gene is possibly TRBD1 (6 bases). Trimming cost V 3 bases and J 0 bases, with 9 bases left between them. Germline V lookup: CDR1 MNHEY, CDR2 SMNVEV (reference sequence). The CDR3 is 16 amino acids. CDR3 in amino acids: CASSFLGASGANVLTF. CDR3 sequence (DNA): TGTGCCAGCAGTTTTTTGGGGGCCTCTGGGGCCAACGTCCTGACTTTC.

The chain joins TRBV29-1 to TRBJ2-3; possibly TRBD1 or TRBD2 for D (5 bases each). CDR1 is SQVTM and CDR2 is ANQGSEA in the germline V gene. The CDR3 consists of 13 residues. V was clipped by 8 bases and J by 1 base, with 13 bases between them. The CDR3 sequence is CSPRDPGTDTQYF. The DNA for the CDR3 is TGCAGCCCCCGGGACCCAGGCACAGATACGCAGTATTTT.

This chain connects TRBV6-6 to TRBJ1-5; 10 nucleotides agree with TRBD1. The trim removed 5 bases at V and 4 bases at J, leaving 8 bases unmatched. This CDR3 has 16 residues. CDR1 MNHNY and CDR2 SVGAGI come from the germline V gene (reference sequence). The CDR3 protein is CASSNPGTGANQPQHF. CDR3 sequence (DNA): TGTGCCAGCAGTAACCCAGGGACAGGGGCGAATCAGCCCCAGCATTTT.

The chain uses TRBV5-1 and TRBJ2-6; D not certain. CDR3 length: 15 residues. V lost 3 bases, J lost 2 bases, and 9 bases lay in between. From germline, CDR1 is SGHRS and CDR2 YFSETQ. CDR3 sequence (DNA): TGCGCCAGCAGCTCCCGAGGAACTGGGGCCAACGTCCTGACTTTC. This encodes CASSSRGTGANVLTF. Full variable domain (rest looked up from reference TRBV5-1 and TRBJ2-6): KAGVTQTPRYLIKTRGQQVTLSCSPISGHRSVSWYQQTPGQGLQFLFEYFSETQRNKGNFPGRFSGRQFSNSRSEMNVSTLELGDSALYLCASSSRGTGANVLTFGAGSRLTVL.

The V and J genes are TRBV15 and TRBJ2-1; 7 bases align to TRBD1. The germline V gene has CDR1 LNHNV and CDR2 YYDKDF (reference sequence). The CDR3 loop spans 15 amino acids. J lost 6 bases, V lost 5 bases, and 10 bases had no gene match. The DNA of the CDR3 is TGTGCCACCAGCCCCGGGACAGCGAGGGGCAATGAGCAGTTCTTC. Translating it yields CATSPGTARGNEQFF.

Concerning this clone: The sample has other DNA sequences that encode this CDR3 too. V usage is TRBV18 and J usage is TRBJ2-7; D gene unclear. Between the trimmed V and J ends, which lost 2 bases and 0 bases, there was a span of 5 bases. Germline-derived CDR1 and CDR2 are KGHSH and LQKENI. CDR3 length equals 13 residues. DNA for the CDR3: TGTGCCAGCTCACCAGCGAGCTCCTACGAGCAGTACTTC. This sequence encodes CASSPASSYEQYF. Full variable domain (missing parts from reference TRBV18 and TRBJ2-7): NAGVMQNPRHLVRRRGQEARLRCSPMKGHSHVYWYRQLPEEGLKFMVYLQKENIIDESGMPKERFSAEFPKEGPSILRIQQVVRGDSAAYFCASSPASSYEQYFGPGTRLTVT.

V and J are TRBV19 and TRBJ2-5; 7 bases agree with TRBD2. The trim removed 6 bases at V and 5 bases at J, leaving 15 bases unmatched. This CDR3 contains 16 residues. Germline CDR1 is LNHDA and CDR2 is SQIVND (reference sequence). The CDR3 DNA sequence: TGTGCCAGTAGCTATTCAGCTAGCGGAAACGGGGAGACCCAGTACTTC. This codes for CASSYSASGNGETQYF.

This chain connects TRBV7-2 to TRBJ2-7; tentatively, D is TRBD2 (6 bases). Trimming took 1 base from V and 1 from J, leaving 20 bases between them. Germline-derived CDR1 and CDR2 are SGHTA and FQGNSA. CDR3 size: 18 residues. CDR3 residues: CASSLVGGFGGISYEQYF. DNA for the CDR3: TGTGCCAGCAGCTTAGTAGGTGGTTTCGGGGGTATTTCCTACGAGCAGTACTTC.

V gene TRBV11-1 combines with J gene TRBJ1-2; D remains unclear. Germline CDR1 SGHAT, CDR2 FQDESV (reference sequence). V lost 5 bases and J 8 bases, leaving 21 bases between the germline ends. This CDR3 is 15 amino acids long. The CDR3, as DNA: TGTGCCAGCAGCCCCCCGGGAAAGGCTCGCTTGGGCTACACCTTC. Amino acids: CASSPPGKARLGYTF.

CDR3: CASSPIGSSYEQYF. DNA for the CDR3: TGTGCCAGCAGCCCCATAGGGAGCTCCTACGAGCAGTACTTC. The chain has TRBV7-7 and TRBJ2-7, with D perhaps matching TRBD2 (5 bases). This CDR3 region has 14 residues. Germline assignment: CDR1 SSHAT and CDR2 FNYEAQ (reference sequence). Trimming took off 5 bases at V and 0 bases at J, with 11 bases between the two ends.

The CDR3 spells CATGQGIEAFF. The DNA for the CDR3 is TGTGCCACCGGACAGGGAATTGAAGCTTTCTTT. This chain links TRBV25-1 with TRBJ1-1; TRBD1 aligns across 8 bases. Germline CDR1 and CDR2: MGHDK and SYGVNS. V lost 10 bases to trimming and J lost 7 bases; unmatched junction nucleotides: 5. CDR3 length: 11 amino acids.

The rearrangement links TRBV2 to TRBJ1-5, with 9 bases aligning to TRBD1. The germline CDR1 and CDR2 sequences are SNHLY and FYNNEI. V gave up 4 bases and J gave up 2 bases; unmatched junction bases: 3. This CDR3 contains 15 residues. The CDR3 region is CASSVGTGRNQPQHF. The CDR3 bases are TGTGCCAGCAGTGTTGGGACAGGGCGCAATCAGCCCCAGCATTTT.

The V call is TRBV19, the J call TRBJ1-1, with 10 positions matching TRBD1. Germline V CDR1 and CDR2: LNHDA, SQIVND (reference sequence). The CDR3 contains 15 residues. The trim removed 7 bases at V and 1 base at J, leaving 6 bases unmatched. The CDR3 nucleotides are TGTGCCAGTACTACCCGGGACAGGGGGAACACTGAAGCTTTCTTT. Its protein product is CASTTRDRGNTEAFF.

This chain links TRBV14 with TRBJ1-4; D not certain. Germline CDR1 SGHDN, CDR2 FVKESK. The ends were cut back, 0 bases at V and 4 bases at J, with 9 bases in the middle. This CDR3 has 15 residues. The CDR3 nucleotides are TGTGCCAGCAGCCAAGACAGATCGGTTAATGAAAAACTGTTTTTT. This encodes CASSQDRSVNEKLFF.

J is TRBJ2-1 and V is TRBV9; 14 positions match TRBD2. The CDR3 totals 15 residues. V lost 3 bases to trimming and J lost 7 bases; unmatched junction nucleotides: 3. CDR1 is SGDLS, CDR2 YYNGEE, per germline. CDR3 protein: CASSAGTSGSNEQFF. As DNA, the CDR3 is TGTGCCAGCAGCGCCGGGACTAGCGGGAGTAATGAGCAGTTCTTC.

This sequence joins TRBV19 and TRBJ2-1, with 7 bases that match TRBD2. V gave up 4 bases and J gave up 3 bases; unmatched junction bases: 6. Germline assignment: CDR1 LNHDA and CDR2 SQIVND (reference sequence). The CDR3 runs 15 residues. CDR3 DNA: TGTGCCAGTAGTAGAACCGGGACTAACTACAATGAGCAGTTCTTC. Its translation: CASSRTGTNYNEQFF.

J is TRBJ2-3 and V is TRBV29-1, with 7 bases that match TRBD2. Looked up from germline, CDR1 is SQVTM and CDR2 is ANQGSEA. The CDR3 loop spans 15 amino acids. V was clipped by 4 bases and J by 0 bases; unmatched bases: 7. CDR3 loop: CSVVRQRGSTDTQYF. The CDR3 DNA follows: TGCAGCGTTGTCCGTCAGCGGGGTAGCACAGATACGCAGTATTTT.

The rearrangement joins TRBV19 to TRBJ2-3, with a weak D call TRBD1 (6 bases). The CDR3 runs 15 residues. Germline loops: CDR1 LNHDA, CDR2 SQIVND (reference sequence). The V end was cut by 5 bases, the J end by 5 bases, with 17 bases between. The CDR3 sequence: CASSGLGALQDTQYF. The CDR3 bases are TGTGCCAGTAGTGGGTTGGGGGCGCTTCAAGATACGCAGTATTTT.

The genes are TRBV6-4 and TRBJ2-3; D unclear. The CDR3 extends over 12 amino acids. In germline, CDR1 is MRHNA, CDR2 SNTAGT. V was pared by 2 bases and J by 5 bases, with 5 bases between. The DNA for the CDR3 is TGTGCCAGCAGTGACATGGGAGATACGCAGTATTTT. Protein sequence: CASSDMGDTQYF.

The chain joins TRBV6-4 to TRBJ2-1; TRBD1 or TRBD2 may be the D gene (6 bases each). V lost 2 bases and J lost 6, with 20 bases in between. The V gene's germline CDR1 is MRHNA and CDR2 SNTAGT. The CDR3 extends over 17 amino acids. The CDR3 loop is CASSDLNTGRGINEQFF. The DNA of the CDR3 is TGTGCCAGCAGTGACCTCAACACAGGGCGGGGTATCAATGAGCAGTTCTTC.

The rearrangement uses TRBV10-2 and TRBJ2-3; TRBD2 matches 12 bases. The germline V gene has CDR1 WSHSY and CDR2 SAAADI. This CDR3 region has 16 residues. J gave up 6 bases and V 0 bases, and 4 bases lay outside the gene matches. DNA for the CDR3: TGCGCCAGCAGTGAGTCGTCTAGCGGGAGGGGGGATACGCAGTATTTT. It translates to CASSESSSGRGDTQYF.